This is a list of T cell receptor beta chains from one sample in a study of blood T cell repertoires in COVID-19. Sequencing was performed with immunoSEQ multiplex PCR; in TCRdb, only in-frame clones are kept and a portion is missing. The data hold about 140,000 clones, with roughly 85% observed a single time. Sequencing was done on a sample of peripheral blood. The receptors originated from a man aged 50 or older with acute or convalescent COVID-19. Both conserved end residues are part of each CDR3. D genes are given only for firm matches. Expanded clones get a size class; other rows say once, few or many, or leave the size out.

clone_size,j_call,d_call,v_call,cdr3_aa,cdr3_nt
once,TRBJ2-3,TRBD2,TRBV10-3,CAISEIAGASDTQYF,TGTGCCATCAGTGAAATAGCGGGAGCCTCAGATACGCAGTATTTT
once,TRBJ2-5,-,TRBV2,CASMGQGGETQYF,TGTGCCAGCATGGGGCAGGGCGGAGAGACCCAGTACTTC
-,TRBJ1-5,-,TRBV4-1,CASSQDGGLAQPQHF,TGCGCCAGCAGCCAAGATGGCGGGCTGGCTCAGCCCCAGCATTTT
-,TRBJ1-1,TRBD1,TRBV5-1,CASSPDRENTEAFF,TGCGCCAGCAGCCCAGACAGGGAGAACACTGAAGCTTTCTTT
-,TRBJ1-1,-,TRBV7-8,CASSLGLTNTEAFF,TGTGCCAGCAGCTTAGGACTGACGAACACTGAAGCTTTCTTT
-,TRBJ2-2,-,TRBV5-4,CASRQQGRTGELFF,TGTGCCAGCAGACAACAGGGGAGGACCGGGGAGCTGTTTTTT
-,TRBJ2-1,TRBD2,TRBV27,CASSSGTRPYNEQFF,TGTGCCAGCAGTTCCGGGACTAGGCCCTACAATGAGCAGTTCTTC
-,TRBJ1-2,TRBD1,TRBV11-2,CASSLQGAGGYTF,TGTGCCAGCAGCTTACAGGGGGCCGGGGGCTACACCTTC
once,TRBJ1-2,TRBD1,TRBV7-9,CASSTGQGPYGYTF,TGTGCCAGCAGCACCGGACAGGGCCCTTATGGCTACACCTTC
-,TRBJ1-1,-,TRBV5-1,CASSLSLSSGNTEAFF,TGCGCCAGCAGCTTGAGTTTGAGCTCTGGGAACACTGAAGCTTTCTTT
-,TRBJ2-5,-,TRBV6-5,CASSRVQETQYF,TGTGCCAGCAGCAGGGTCCAAGAGACCCAGTACTTC
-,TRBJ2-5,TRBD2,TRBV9,CASTPGGAGLASETQYF,TGTGCCAGCACCCCAGGGGGGGCGGGACTAGCGTCTGAGACCCAGTACTTC
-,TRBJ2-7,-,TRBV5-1,CASSLEVATYEQYF,TGCGCCAGCAGCTTGGAAGTGGCAACCTACGAGCAGTACTTC
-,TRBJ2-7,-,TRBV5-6,CASSFSSTGKGYFYEQYF,TGTGCCAGCAGCTTCAGTTCGACAGGAAAAGGGTATTTCTACGAGCAGTACTTC
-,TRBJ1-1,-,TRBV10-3,CAISEWTPVGTEAFF,TGTGCCATCAGTGAGTGGACTCCCGTGGGCACTGAAGCTTTCTTT
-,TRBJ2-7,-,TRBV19,CASSKGHGSSYEQYF,TGTGCCAGTAGCAAAGGACACGGTAGCTCCTACGAGCAGTACTTC
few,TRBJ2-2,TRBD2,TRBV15,CATSREWREDLSGELFF,TGTGCCACCAGCAGAGAGTGGCGGGAGGACCTGAGTGGGGAGCTGTTTTTT
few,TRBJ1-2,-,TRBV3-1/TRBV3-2,CASSHTGNYTF,TGTGCCAGCAGCCATACCGGGAACTACACCTTC
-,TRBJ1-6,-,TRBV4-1,CASSHPTGNSPLHF,TGCGCCAGCAGCCATCCCACAGGGAACTCACCCCTCCACTTT
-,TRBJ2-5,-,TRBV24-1,CATSVPVGQGETQYF,TGTGCCACCAGTGTTCCTGTTGGCCAGGGGGAGACCCAGTACTTC
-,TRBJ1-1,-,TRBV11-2,CASSRSRANTEAFF,TGTGCCAGCAGCCGTTCACGAGCGAACACTGAAGCTTTCTTT
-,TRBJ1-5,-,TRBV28,CASSFAGNGNQPQHF,TGTGCCAGCAGTTTCGCGGGGAATGGCAATCAGCCCCAGCATTTT
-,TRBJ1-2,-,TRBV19,CASSIQPGSYGYTF,TGTGCCAGTAGTATTCAGCCAGGGTCCTATGGCTACACCTTC
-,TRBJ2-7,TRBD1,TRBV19,CASSIDHRGFSYEQYF,TGTGCCAGTAGTATAGATCACAGGGGTTTTAGTTACGAGCAGTACTTC
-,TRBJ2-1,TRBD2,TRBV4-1,CASSQSLAGGLYNEQFF,TGCGCCAGCAGCCAATCGCTAGCGGGAGGTCTTTACAATGAGCAGTTCTTC
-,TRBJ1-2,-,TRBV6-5,CASSFLRGLDYGYTF,TGTGCCAGCAGTTTTCTACGGGGTCTTGACTATGGCTACACCTTC
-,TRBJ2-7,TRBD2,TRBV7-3,CASSSQITSGGVHEQYF,TGTGCCAGCAGCTCCCAAATCACTAGCGGGGGGGTCCACGAGCAGTACTTC
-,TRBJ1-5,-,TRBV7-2,CASSLFGERDQPQHF,TGTGCCAGCAGCTTATTCGGGGAAAGGGATCAGCCCCAGCATTTT
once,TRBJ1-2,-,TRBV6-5,CASSRGGGADGYTF,TGTGCCAGCAGCCGCGGAGGAGGGGCCGATGGCTACACCTTC
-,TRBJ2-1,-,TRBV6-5,CASSYDRPLYNEQFF,TGTGCCAGCAGTTATGACAGGCCACTATACAATGAGCAGTTCTTC
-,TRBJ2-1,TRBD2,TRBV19,CASTGGLAGLGGEQFF,TGTGCCAGTACCGGAGGACTAGCCGGCCTGGGTGGGGAGCAGTTCTTC
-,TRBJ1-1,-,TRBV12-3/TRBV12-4,CASSFYRVTEAFF,TGTGCCAGCAGTTTTTACAGGGTTACTGAAGCTTTCTTT
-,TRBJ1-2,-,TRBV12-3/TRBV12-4,CASSATGYGYTF,TGTGCCAGCAGCGCGACAGGCTATGGCTACACCTTC
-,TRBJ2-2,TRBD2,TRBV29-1,CSTQRGNTGELFF,TGCAGCACACAGCGGGGGAACACCGGGGAGCTGTTTTTT
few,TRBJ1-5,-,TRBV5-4,CASSLWGPNQPQHF,TGTGCCAGCAGCTTGTGGGGGCCTAATCAGCCCCAGCATTTT
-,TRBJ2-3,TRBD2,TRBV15,CATSRGTSGTDTQYF,TGTGCCACCAGCAGAGGAACTAGCGGCACAGATACGCAGTATTTT
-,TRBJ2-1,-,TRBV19,CASSISGSVYNEQFF,TGTGCCAGTAGTATCTCAGGGTCCGTCTACAATGAGCAGTTCTTC
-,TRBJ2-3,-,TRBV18,CASSPGGTDTQYF,TGTGCCAGCTCGCCGGGGGGCACAGATACGCAGTATTTT
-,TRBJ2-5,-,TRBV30,CAWNWGGLGETQYF,TGTGCCTGGAACTGGGGGGGGCTAGGGGAGACCCAGTACTTC
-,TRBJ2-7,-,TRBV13,CASSLNAYEQYF,TGTGCCAGCAGCCTTAATGCCTACGAGCAGTACTTC
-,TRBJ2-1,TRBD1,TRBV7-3,CASSFTGTGGNEQFF,TGTGCCAGCAGCTTTACCGGGACAGGCGGCAATGAGCAGTTCTTC
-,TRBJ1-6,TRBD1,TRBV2,CASRRQGPIMSYNSPLHF,TGTGCCAGCAGGAGACAGGGGCCTATAATGTCTTATAATTCACCCCTCCACTTT
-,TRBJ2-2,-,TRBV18,CASSPGRGYGKTGELFF,TGTGCCAGCTCACCTGGCAGGGGCTATGGGAAGACCGGGGAGCTGTTTTTT
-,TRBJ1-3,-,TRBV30,CAWIWSSGNTIYF,TGTGCCTGGATTTGGAGCTCTGGAAACACCATATATTTT
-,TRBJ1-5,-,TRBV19,CATRGVSDRNQPQHF,TGTGCCACCCGGGGGGTCTCAGACCGCAATCAGCCCCAGCATTTT
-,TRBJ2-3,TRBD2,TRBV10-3,CAISEPSGRTDTQYF,TGTGCCATCAGTGAGCCTAGCGGGAGGACAGATACGCAGTATTTT